The next 32 T cell receptor beta chains were all read from a single sample in a study of blood T cell repertoires in COVID-19 (dated by TCRdb to the early 2020s). Libraries were prepared through the immunoSEQ multiplex PCR assay. This is the immuneACCESS table as TCRdb keeps it, with only in-frame sequences that have V and J called. A part of the clones is gone; compared with another copy, unresolved V genes explain less than half, and the rest is unexplained. The sample includes some 61,000 clones, with 75% to 90% observed a single time. The ten largest make up 7% to 8.5% of the sample. The sequencing input was peripheral blood. The receptors shown here come from a man between 25 and 39 years old with acute or convalescent COVID-19.

The gene calls are TRBV28 and TRBJ2-7; no clear D gene. This CDR3 has 11 amino acids. Trimming left V 6 bases short and J 8 bases short, with 11 bases between. Germline CDR1 MDHEN, CDR2 SYDVKM. Here the CDR3 reads CASRSNVQQYF. In DNA, the CDR3 is TGTGCCAGCAGGTCTAACGTACAGCAGTACTTC.

This chain joins TRBV27 and TRBJ1-5; D gene uncertain. CDR3 length: 13 residues. Germline CDR1 and CDR2: MNHEY and SMNVEV (reference sequence). Trimming pared 2 bases from V and 4 bases from J, leaving 6 bases between. CDR3 nucleotide sequence: TGTGCCAGCAGTTTAGCGGGGAATCAGCCCCAGCATTTT. Protein: CASSLAGNQPQHF.

This clone turned up a few times. The chain has TRBV27 and TRBJ1-2, with 7 bases aligning to TRBD1. Germline lookup yields CDR1 MNHEY and CDR2 SMNVEV (reference sequence). This CDR3 is built from 17 residues. Losses at the gene ends were 7 bases for V and 4 bases for J; bases not matched to a gene: 18. CDR3 residues: CASTFDGTASFRYGYTF. The CDR3 DNA is TGTGCCAGCACCTTCGACGGGACAGCCTCTTTTCGCTATGGCTACACCTTC.

The V call is TRBV6-2 or TRBV6-3, the J call TRBJ2-5, with 7 bases that match TRBD1. V lost 4 bases and J lost 0; bases outside the gene matches: 8. CDR1 MNHEY and CDR2 SVGEGT come from the germline V gene. This CDR3 spans 16 amino acids. CDR3 sequence (DNA): TGTGCCAGCAGTTCGTCGTGGACAGGCCACCAAGAGACCCAGTACTTC. Its protein product is CASSSSWTGHQETQYF.

The J gene is TRBJ2-5, the V gene TRBV6-1; 9 nucleotides match TRBD2. This CDR3 region has 15 residues. Germline assignment: CDR1 MNHNS and CDR2 SASEGT. V trimming: 3 bases; J trimming: 1 base; junction bases outside the gene matches: 3. CDR3 in DNA: TGTGCCAGCAGTGAGGCTAGCGGGACCCAAGAGACCCAGTACTTC. Protein product: CASSEASGTQETQYF.

The genes are TRBV12-3 or TRBV12-4 and TRBJ1-6, with TRBD1 as a possible D gene (6 bases). V lost 5 bases, J lost 10 bases, and 12 bases lay in between. The CDR3 sequence is 13 residues long. CDR3: CASSNTGRSPLHF. The CDR3 nucleotides are TGTGCCAGCAGTAATACAGGGCGGTCACCCCTCCACTTT.

This clone has more than one count but fewer than ten. The chain uses TRBV7-8 and TRBJ1-5; tentative D call: TRBD1 (6 bases). V was pared by 5 bases and J by 6 bases, with 14 bases between. The length of the CDR3 is 14 residues. CDR1 SGHVS and CDR2 FQNEAQ come from the germline V gene. In nucleotides, the CDR3 is TGTGCCAGCAGCCCCCGGGACATAAGTCAGCCCCAGCATTTT. It is translated as CASSPRDISQPQHF.

The chain has TRBV2 and TRBJ2-7; 8 bases are shared with TRBD1. Germline CDR1 SNHLY, CDR2 FYNNEI. V lost 1 base to trimming and J lost 2 bases; unmatched junction nucleotides: 4. The CDR3 sequence is 15 residues long. This CDR3 reads CASSEGQGPTYEQYF. The CDR3 DNA reads as TGTGCCAGCAGTGAAGGACAGGGGCCCACCTACGAGCAGTACTTC.

This chain uses TRBV7-9 with TRBJ1-1; the D gene is possibly TRBD1 (6 bases). There are 14 residues in the CDR3. V lost 2 bases, J lost 7 bases, and 14 bases lay in between. Germline values: CDR1 SEHNR, CDR2 FQNEAQ (reference sequence). The CDR3 coding sequence is TGTGCCAGCAGCTTAACCGGGGGGGCCTTTGAAGCTTTCTTT. Its translation: CASSLTGGAFEAFF.

The chain employs TRBV5-1 and TRBJ2-5; TRBD2 is a possible D gene (6 bases). Germline V CDR1 and CDR2: SGHRS, YFSETQ. The CDR3 sequence is 14 residues long. Trimming shortened V by 4 bases and J by 5 bases, and 15 bases separated the two germline ends. CDR3 DNA: TGCGCCAGCAGCGCTGGCGGGATTACGGAGACCCAGTACTTC. Translating gives CASSAGGITETQYF.

About this clone itself: Sequence at one end of the junction differs from germline and may be a read error. The genes are TRBV2 and TRBJ2-1; unclear D gene. The length of the CDR3 is 13 residues. CDR1 and CDR2 from the germline V gene are SNHLY and FYNNEI. The CDR3, as DNA: TGTGCCAGCAGCCCAACGGGTATCGATGAGCAGCTCTTC. It codes for CASSPTGIDEQLF. Full variable domain (rest looked up from reference TRBV2 and TRBJ2-1): EPEVTQTPSHQVTQMGQEVILRCVPISNHLYFYWYRQILGQKVEFLVSFYNNEISEKSEIFDDQFSVERPDGSNFTLKIRSTKLEDSAMYFCASSPTGIDEQLFGPGTRLTVL.

The chain carries TRBV4-3 and TRBJ2-7; D perhaps matches TRBD2 (7 bases). Deletions cut 0 bases from V and 6 bases from J, with 30 bases between. Per germline, CDR1 LGHNA and CDR2 YSLEER. The CDR3 sequence is 20 residues long. The CDR3 DNA is TGCGCCAGCAGCCAAGAGCCCCCGAGTGGGGGGGGCCTCCTCTTGGCCGAGCAGTACTTC. Amino acids: CASSQEPPSGGGLLLAEQYF.

This clone was recorded only once. The CDR3 sequence: CASKPRGFNGYTF. In nucleotides, the CDR3 is TGTGCCAGCAAGCCTAGGGGTTTTAATGGCTACACCTTC. The V call is TRBV6-5, the J call TRBJ1-2; a possible D gene is TRBD1 (5 bases). The CDR3 has 13 amino acids. The V and J ends lost 7 bases and 6 bases respectively, with 15 bases between them. Germline V gives CDR1 MNHEY, CDR2 SVGAGI.

J is TRBJ2-1 and V is TRBV19; a possible D gene is TRBD2 (5 bases). The CDR3 totals 16 residues. The germline gives CDR1 LNHDA, CDR2 SQIVND (reference sequence). Trimming removed 0 bases from V and 0 bases from J, with 9 bases in between. In DNA, the CDR3 is TGTGCCAGTAGTATAGAGGGGAGTAGCTCCTACAATGAGCAGTTCTTC. Translation gives CASSIEGSSSYNEQFF.

This chain uses TRBV6-5 with TRBJ1-1; possible D gene TRBD1, 6 bases. CDR3 size: 14 residues. Looked up from germline, CDR1 is MNHEY and CDR2 is SVGAGI. Trimming stripped 6 bases from V and 7 bases from J, with 18 bases between. CDR3 in DNA: TGTGCCAGCAGCCCGACAGGACTTCCTGATGAAGCTTTCTTT. Its translation: CASSPTGLPDEAFF.

The chain employs TRBV7-2 and TRBJ1-5; weak D call: TRBD1 (6 bases). Germline V lookup: CDR1 SGHTA, CDR2 FQGNSA. Trimming stripped 5 bases from V and 5 bases from J, with 13 bases between. The CDR3 runs 14 residues. This chain's CDR3 is CASSTRDTYQPQHF. CDR3 sequence (DNA): TGTGCCAGCAGCACCCGGGACACATATCAGCCCCAGCATTTT.

The chain employs TRBV11-2 and TRBJ2-2; no definite D call. Germline-derived CDR1 and CDR2 are SGHAT and FQNNGV. The CDR3 contains 13 residues. V was clipped by 2 bases and J by 7 bases, with 8 bases between them. The CDR3 DNA follows: TGTGCCAGCAGCTTATACGAACTCGGGGAGCTGTTTTTT. Protein sequence: CASSLYELGELFF.

This sequence joins TRBV7-2 and TRBJ2-1, with a possible D match to TRBD2 (5 bases). CDR1 SGHTA and CDR2 FQGNSA come from the germline V gene. The CDR3 runs 14 residues. Deletions cut 7 bases from V and 6 bases from J, with 16 bases between. Here the CDR3 reads CASTPTINLNEQFF. In DNA form, the CDR3 reads TGTGCCAGCACCCCGACTATCAACCTCAATGAGCAGTTCTTC.

This chain joins TRBV7-8 and TRBJ1-5; 10 positions match TRBD1. The CDR3 is made up of 16 amino acids. Germline-derived CDR1 and CDR2 are SGHVS and FQNEAQ. J gave up 5 bases and V 4 bases, and 8 bases lay outside the gene matches. The CDR3 sequence is CASSSRQGATYQPQHF. In nucleotides, the CDR3 is TGTGCCAGCAGCTCGAGACAGGGGGCGACGTATCAGCCCCAGCATTTT.

This chain links TRBV25-1 with TRBJ1-4, with D maybe TRBD1 (5 bases). V was cut by 7 bases and J by 4 bases, with 10 bases left in between. The CDR3 spans 13 residues. Germline CDR1 is MGHDK and CDR2 is SYGVNS. The CDR3 is CASKGRGNEKLFF. The CDR3 nucleotides read TGTGCCAGCAAGGGAAGGGGTAATGAAAAACTGTTTTTT.

In its sample, this clone was seen a few times. The chain is built from TRBV5-6 and TRBJ2-7, with TRBD1 identical over 8 bases. From germline, CDR1 is SGHDT and CDR2 YYEEEE. Trimming cost V 0 bases and J 4 bases; bases outside gene matches: 6. This CDR3 has 15 amino acids. The CDR3: CASSLAPGGMYEQYF. CDR3 bases: TGTGCCAGCAGCTTGGCCCCAGGGGGCATGTACGAGCAGTACTTC.

The rearrangement uses TRBV5-4 and TRBJ2-5, with TRBD1 matching over 9 bases. Unmatched junction bases numbered 9, after V lost 4 bases and J lost 5 bases. CDR3 length: 15 amino acids. Germline V gene sequence: CDR1 SGHNT, CDR2 YYREEE (reference sequence). The CDR3 protein is CASSAQGAGLETQYF. CDR3 nucleotide sequence: TGTGCCAGCAGCGCACAGGGGGCAGGACTGGAGACCCAGTACTTC.

The chain joins TRBV19 to TRBJ2-2, with D perhaps TRBD1 (5 bases). Trimming pared 6 bases from V and 0 bases from J, leaving 11 bases between. Germline V gives CDR1 LNHDA, CDR2 SQIVND (reference sequence). The CDR3 extends over 15 amino acids. This CDR3 is CASREDSANTGELFF. The CDR3 bases are TGTGCCAGTAGGGAAGACAGCGCGAACACCGGGGAGCTGTTTTTT.

The rearrangement joins TRBV2 to TRBJ1-4, with TRBD1 identical over 9 bases. The length of the CDR3 is 16 residues. V dropped 5 bases and J dropped 4; count of bases not matched to a gene: 8. Germline V gives CDR1 SNHLY, CDR2 FYNNEI. CDR3 in DNA: TGTGCCAGCAGTAGGCGACAGGGGGAGGGTAATGAAAAACTGTTTTTT. Its translation: CASSRRQGEGNEKLFF.

The rearrangement links TRBV18 to TRBJ1-4, with D tentatively TRBD1 (6 bases). The CDR3 is made up of 17 amino acids. In germline, CDR1 is KGHSH, CDR2 LQKENI. V dropped 3 bases and J dropped 5 bases, with 19 bases sitting between them. As DNA, the CDR3 is TGTGCCAGCTCACCCCGAATCTTGTCGCAGGGGAATGAAAAACTGTTTTTT. Protein product: CASSPRILSQGNEKLFF.

This sequence joins TRBV30 and TRBJ1-6, with no clear D. Germline-derived CDR1 and CDR2 are GTSNPN and SVGIG (reference sequence). V lost 4 bases and J lost 11, with 15 bases in between. The CDR3 loop spans 13 amino acids. The CDR3 protein is CAWKPRRLAPLHF. DNA for the CDR3: TGTGCCTGGAAGCCCCGTAGACTGGCACCCCTCCACTTT.

The chain combines TRBV7-9 with TRBJ2-2, with a weak D call TRBD2 (6 bases). The V gene's germline CDR1 is SEHNR and CDR2 FQNEAQ (reference sequence). This CDR3 contains 17 residues. Trimming pared 3 bases from V and 1 base from J, leaving 15 bases between. The CDR3, as DNA: TGTGCCAGCAGCTTCTCTCTTAGCGGACAGAACACCGGGGAGCTGTTTTTT. Translated: CASSFSLSGQNTGELFF.

In its sample, this clone was seen a few times. The CDR3 is CASSLGRADEQYF. The CDR3 nucleotides are TGTGCCAGCAGCTTAGGCAGGGCGGACGAGCAGTACTTC. The V and J genes are TRBV7-2 and TRBJ2-7; the D gene is possibly TRBD1 (5 bases). With 1 base removed from V and 5 bases from J, the gap between germline ends came to 9 bases. The CDR3 is made up of 13 amino acids. Per the germline V gene, CDR1 is SGHTA and CDR2 is FQGNSA.

This rearrangement joins TRBV6-4 to TRBJ2-3; D perhaps matches TRBD2 (5 bases). The CDR3 has 13 amino acids. The germline V gene has CDR1 MRHNA and CDR2 SNTAGT. Trimming left V 5 bases short and J 0 bases short, with 6 bases between. CDR3 protein: CASSRTSTDTQYF. The CDR3 nucleotides read TGTGCCAGCAGTAGGACTAGCACAGATACGCAGTATTTT.

This clone has a single count. V usage is TRBV11-1 and J usage is TRBJ2-7, with 7 positions matching TRBD1. The germline V gene has CDR1 SGHAT and CDR2 FQDESV (reference sequence). J gave up 5 bases and V 3 bases, and 4 bases lay outside the gene matches. CDR3 length equals 13 residues. The CDR3 coding sequence is TGTGCCAGCAGCTTGACAGGGTCCCACGAGCAGTACTTC. Its translation is CASSLTGSHEQYF.

This chain joins TRBV4-1 and TRBJ1-1; D is unclear. The CDR3 loop spans 13 amino acids. Germline V gives CDR1 MGHRA, CDR2 YSYEKL. V was trimmed by 6 bases and J by 0 bases, leaving 8 bases between them. The CDR3: CASRWELNTEAFF. For the CDR3, the DNA is TGCGCCAGCAGGTGGGAGCTGAACACTGAAGCTTTCTTT.

This chain links TRBV5-1 with TRBJ2-1; tentative D call: TRBD1 (6 bases). The CDR3 extends over 17 amino acids. In germline, CDR1 is SGHRS, CDR2 YFSETQ. V was cut by 3 bases and J by 7 bases, with 23 bases left in between. CDR3 protein: CASSSRGSSLGWNEQFF. The CDR3, as DNA: TGCGCCAGCAGCTCCAGGGGTAGCAGCCTTGGGTGGAATGAGCAGTTCTTC. Supplemented by reference TRBV5-1 and TRBJ2-1, the full variable domain reads KAGVTQTPRYLIKTRGQQVTLSCSPISGHRSVSWYQQTPGQGLQFLFEYFSETQRNKGNFPGRFSGRQFSNSRSEMNVSTLELGDSALYLCASSSRGSSLGWNEQFFGPGTRLTVL.